The 29 T cell receptor beta chains below were found in one sample sequenced in a study of PD-1 blockade in classical Hodgkin lymphoma. Brentuximab vedotin exposure varied, and every patient relapsed after autologous stem cell transplantation. TCRdb's copy holds only in-frame clones and misses some; the assay was immunoSEQ multiplex PCR. The sample lists around 31,000 clones, 70% to 85% occurring once. This material consisted of peripheral blood mononuclear cells (PBMCs), taken before the second cycle of nivolumab. All receptors come from a human donor with classical Hodgkin lymphoma.

This chain uses TRBV9 with TRBJ2-2; D assignment may be TRBD1 or TRBD2 (6 bases each). Trimming removed 5 bases from V and 2 bases from J, with 16 bases in between. The germline CDR1 and CDR2 sequences are SGDLS and YYNGEE. The CDR3 spans 16 residues. CDR3 in DNA: TGTGCCAGCAGTTGGGGAGGACAGTTTAACACCGGGGAGCTGTTTTTT. The encoded protein is CASSWGGQFNTGELFF.

The rearrangement uses TRBV10-3 and TRBJ1-1; D possibly corresponds to TRBD1 (6 bases). From germline, CDR1 is ENHRY and CDR2 SYGVKD. The CDR3 runs 13 residues. V shed 8 bases and J shed 3 bases, with 13 bases lying between them. The CDR3 DNA is TGTGCCATCGGGTTGGACAGCTACACTGAAGCTTTCTTT. Translated: CAIGLDSYTEAFF.

This chain joins TRBV7-9 and TRBJ1-5; TRBD1 matches 8 bases. Germline V lookup: CDR1 SEHNR, CDR2 FQNEAQ (reference sequence). The CDR3 has 13 residues. V lost 6 bases and J lost 10; bases outside the gene matches: 8. CDR3 amino acids: CASSYDRGQPQHF. CDR3 sequence (DNA): TGTGCCAGCAGTTACGACAGGGGCCAACCCCAGCATTTT.

This clone has a handful of counts. This chain joins TRBV6-1 and TRBJ2-3; weak D call: TRBD2 (6 bases). Trimming removed 8 bases from V and 0 bases from J, with 12 bases in between. This CDR3 region has 14 residues. Germline CDR1 reads MNHNS; CDR2 reads SASEGT. DNA for the CDR3: TGTGCCAGCGAAAAGGGGACTAGCACAGATACGCAGTATTTT. It translates to CASEKGTSTDTQYF.

The J gene is TRBJ1-2, the V gene TRBV6-5, with TRBD1 matching 10 bases. From germline, CDR1 is MNHEY and CDR2 SVGAGI. This CDR3 spans 16 amino acids. The V and J ends lost 2 bases and 4 bases, in that order; junction bases with no gene match: 7. The CDR3 bases are TGTGCCAGCAGTTACGAGGACAGGGGGGGAATCTATGGCTACACCTTC. Translation gives CASSYEDRGGIYGYTF.

This clone came up a few times. The CDR3 bases are TGTGCCAGCAGCGACAGGGGAGGGTATGAAAAACTGTTTTTT. Its protein is CASSDRGGYEKLFF. The V gene is TRBV7-2, the J gene TRBJ1-4, with TRBD1 matching over 8 bases. The CDR3 spans 14 residues. With 5 bases clipped from V and 6 bases from J, the junction kept 5 bases outside the gene matches. Per germline, CDR1 SGHTA and CDR2 FQGNSA. Combining the CDR3 with reference TRBV7-2 and TRBJ1-4 gives the whole variable domain GAGVSQSPSNKVTEKGKDVELRCDPISGHTALYWYRQSLGQGLEFLIYFQGNSAPDKSGLPSDRFSAERTGGSVSTLTIQRTQQEDSAVYLCASSDRGGYEKLFFGSGTQLSVL.

The chain links TRBV2 to TRBJ1-4; D is possibly TRBD1 (6 bases). The CDR3 extends over 13 amino acids. CDR1 and CDR2 (germline): SNHLY, FYNNEI. Trimming left V 6 bases short and J 3 bases short, with 8 bases between. The CDR3 nucleotides read TGTGCCAGCAGCAGGGGACCTAATGAAAAACTGTTTTTT. Amino acid sequence: CASSRGPNEKLFF.

This chain links TRBV30 with TRBJ1-5, with D unclear. CDR3 size: 13 residues. The V end lost 2 bases, the J end lost 9 bases, and 14 bases lay between the germline ends. The germline V gene has CDR1 GTSNPN and CDR2 SVGIG (reference sequence). This chain's CDR3 is CAWSRLFNGPQHF. The CDR3 nucleotides read TGTGCCTGGAGTCGACTCTTCAATGGGCCCCAGCATTTT.

In its sample, this clone was seen once. This chain connects TRBV11-2 to TRBJ2-5; TRBD2 matches 7 bases. The V segment lost 3 bases and the J segment 5 bases; nucleotides outside the gene matches: 9. Germline V gives CDR1 SGHAT, CDR2 FQNNGV. There are 15 residues in the CDR3. CDR3 bases: TGTGCCAGCAGCTTTTCTAGCGGTCTGGGGGAGACCCAGTACTTC. Translating gives CASSFSSGLGETQYF.

The chain has TRBV30 and TRBJ1-2; D is unresolved. Trimming removed 1 base from V and 2 bases from J, with 11 bases in between. The CDR3 runs to 14 residues. The V gene's germline CDR1 is GTSNPN and CDR2 SVGIG (reference sequence). The DNA for the CDR3 is TGTGCCTGGAGTGCGGGCTCCGCGAACTATGGCTACACCTTC. It translates to CAWSAGSANYGYTF.

CDR3 coding DNA: TGTGCCAGCAGTGATATAGCGGGGGTCTTGGGGCAGTTCTTC. It translates to CASSDIAGVLGQFF. The chain joins TRBV6-1 to TRBJ2-1; 9 positions match TRBD2. The CDR3 length is 14 residues. Germline lookup yields CDR1 MNHNS and CDR2 SASEGT. Germline trimming cut 3 bases from V and 12 bases from J; bases unmatched to any gene: 9.

J is TRBJ1-2 and V is TRBV2; D is perhaps TRBD1 (5 bases). CDR1 and CDR2 (germline): SNHLY, FYNNEI. V was trimmed by 4 bases and J by 4 bases, leaving 13 bases between them. The CDR3 sequence is 14 residues long. CDR3 bases: TGTGCCAGCAGTGTAAGAGGGGACGGCTATGGCTACACCTTC. Its protein is CASSVRGDGYGYTF.

In its sample, this clone is medium-sized. The V and J genes are TRBV29-1 and TRBJ2-7; TRBD2 matches at 7 bases. Per germline, CDR1 SQVTM and CDR2 ANQGSEA. V was pared by 4 bases and J by 4 bases, with 7 bases of the junction left unmatched. CDR3 length: 13 amino acids. In nucleotides, the CDR3 is TGCAGCGTTGCCAGGGCTAGCGGATACGAGCAGTACTTC. Translation gives CSVARASGYEQYF.

This clone was seen a few times. The rearrangement links TRBV18 to TRBJ2-3; 9 nucleotides match TRBD2. This CDR3 spans 16 amino acids. Germline values: CDR1 KGHSH, CDR2 LQKENI. Trimming took 5 bases from V and 1 from J; bases not matched to a gene: 7. In DNA, the CDR3 is TGTGCCAGCTCAGTTAGCGGGAGCGTCGGCACAGATACGCAGTATTTT. Its protein is CASSVSGSVGTDTQYF. The full variable domain, completed using reference TRBV18 and TRBJ2-3, is NAGVMQNPRHLVRRRGQEARLRCSPMKGHSHVYWYRQLPEEGLKFMVYLQKENIIDESGMPKERFSAEFPKEGPSILRIQQVVRGDSAAYFCASSVSGSVGTDTQYFGPGTRLTVL.

There are a few counts of this clone. The chain uses TRBV9 and TRBJ2-1, with D perhaps matching TRBD1 (6 bases). The CDR3 contains 13 residues. Germline V gives CDR1 SGDLS, CDR2 YYNGEE. Between the trimmed V and J ends, which lost 3 bases and 9 bases, there was a span of 13 bases. The CDR3 reads CASSGEQGSEQFF. Here the CDR3 DNA reads TGTGCCAGCAGCGGAGAACAGGGAAGTGAGCAGTTCTTC.

This clone has a single count. The chain carries TRBV6-1 and TRBJ2-3; 7 positions match TRBD2. The CDR3 runs to 14 residues. The germline V gene has CDR1 MNHNS and CDR2 SASEGT. Trimming removed 1 base from V and 4 bases from J; junction bases left unmatched: 2. The CDR3 region is CASSEGRGADTQYF. The CDR3 region has the DNA TGTGCCAGCAGTGAAGGCCGGGGGGCAGATACGCAGTATTTT.

The chain has TRBV9 and TRBJ2-2; D is unclear. Trimming took 0 bases from V and 3 from J, leaving 6 bases between them. The CDR3 length is 14 residues. Germline V gives CDR1 SGDLS, CDR2 YYNGEE. The CDR3 sequence: CASSVGPDTGELFF. Here the CDR3 DNA reads TGTGCCAGCAGCGTAGGGCCCGACACCGGGGAGCTGTTTTTT.

The V call is TRBV6-5, the J call TRBJ1-1; 7 nucleotides agree with TRBD1. The CDR3 runs 14 residues. Trimming took 7 bases from V and 5 from J; bases not matched to a gene: 10. Germline V lookup: CDR1 MNHEY, CDR2 SVGAGI. The DNA for the CDR3 is TGTGCCAGCATCTCCATGCCAGGGGGAACTGAAGCTTTCTTT. Protein sequence: CASISMPGGTEAFF.

The J gene is TRBJ2-7, the V gene TRBV2; D is unresolved. The length of the CDR3 is 13 residues. Trimming removed 3 bases at V and 2 bases at J, with 8 bases between. Germline V gene data show CDR1 as SNHLY and CDR2 as FYNNEI. In nucleotides, the CDR3 is TGTGCCAGCAGTGAGTTCCCCGCCTACGAGCAGTACTTC. It is translated as CASSEFPAYEQYF.

Concerning this clone: Germline and junction disagree at one end, which may indicate a read error. The chain employs TRBV6-6 and TRBJ1-3; D is ambiguous. This CDR3 is 11 amino acids long. Germline V lookup: CDR1 MNHNY, CDR2 SVGAGI (reference sequence). The CDR3 region has the DNA TGTGCCAGCAGTTACTCAGGCCAACTTGTCTTT. Protein sequence: CASSYSGQLVF.

This clone was recorded only once. This chain links TRBV2 with TRBJ2-1; 8 bases agree with TRBD2. The CDR3 runs to 16 residues. Germline lookup yields CDR1 SNHLY and CDR2 FYNNEI. The V and J ends lost 5 bases and 6 bases, in that order; junction bases with no gene match: 12. The CDR3 nucleotides are TGTGCCAGCAGTACCGACGCTAGCGGGTTTCGCAATGAGCAGTTCTTC. It yields the protein CASSTDASGFRNEQFF.

The chain recombines TRBV7-9 with TRBJ1-2, with D maybe TRBD1 (5 bases). This CDR3 has 12 amino acids. CDR1 and CDR2 from the germline V gene are SEHNR and FQNEAQ (reference sequence). V lost 4 bases, J lost 5 bases, and 8 bases lay in between. The CDR3 DNA reads TGTGCCAGCAGCTCGACAGCGTATGGCTACACCTTC. Translation gives CASSSTAYGYTF.

This chain joins TRBV9 and TRBJ1-1; the D is unclear. Germline V gene sequence: CDR1 SGDLS, CDR2 YYNGEE. The CDR3 spans 13 residues. V was clipped by 3 bases and J by 4 bases, with 10 bases between them. The CDR3 is CASSAKLSTEAFF. CDR3 coding DNA: TGTGCCAGCAGCGCAAAGCTGAGCACTGAAGCTTTCTTT.

The chain recombines TRBV13 with TRBJ2-7, with TRBD2 matching 10 bases. Germline V lookup: CDR1 PRHDT, CDR2 FYEKMQ (reference sequence). With 4 bases clipped from V and 7 bases from J, the junction kept 7 bases outside the gene matches. The CDR3 has 14 residues. In DNA form, the CDR3 reads TGTGCCAGCAGCTCTAGCGGGGGAACGAATGAGCAGTACTTC. It specifies CASSSSGGTNEQYF.

V usage is TRBV5-1 and J usage is TRBJ1-3, with 8 bases aligning to TRBD1. Germline V gene data show CDR1 as SGHRS and CDR2 as YFSETQ. CDR3 length: 13 residues. V dropped 7 bases and J dropped 3; count of bases not matched to a gene: 3. CDR3 loop: CASGGQDGNTIYF. CDR3 sequence (DNA): TGCGCCAGCGGGGGACAGGATGGAAACACCATATATTTT.

CDR3 nucleotide sequence: TGTGCCAGCAGTTTATACCAGCCCCCACGAAATGAGCAGTTCTTC. Translation gives CASSLYQPPRNEQFF. The chain carries TRBV27 and TRBJ2-1, with D uncertain. The CDR3 totals 15 residues. Trimming stripped 1 base from V and 7 bases from J, with 14 bases between. Germline assignment: CDR1 MNHEY and CDR2 SMNVEV (reference sequence).

The chain has TRBV10-1 and TRBJ1-1; the D gene is possibly TRBD1 (6 bases). Germline values: CDR1 WNHNN, CDR2 SYGVQD (reference sequence). This CDR3 comprises 18 residues. Deletions cut 3 bases from V and 0 bases from J, with 20 bases between. CDR3 coding DNA: TGCGCCAGCAGTGAACTCCGACAGGCCCGATCGATGAACACTGAAGCTTTCTTT. Protein: CASSELRQARSMNTEAFF.

V is TRBV9 and J is TRBJ2-1; TRBD2 matches at 8 bases. Looked up from germline, CDR1 is SGDLS and CDR2 is YYNGEE. V trimming: 4 bases; J trimming: 5 bases; junction bases outside the gene matches: 8. CDR3 length: 15 residues. The CDR3 DNA is TGTGCCAGCAGCACGTTAGGCGGGGGGCACAATGAGCAGTTCTTC. It specifies CASSTLGGGHNEQFF.

This rearrangement joins TRBV6-5 to TRBJ1-1; the match to TRBD1 covers 8 bases. This CDR3 is 15 amino acids long. Germline CDR1 MNHEY, CDR2 SVGAGI. Losses at the gene ends were 5 bases for V and 4 bases for J; bases not matched to a gene: 9. CDR3 sequence: CASSLGQGLSTEAFF. The CDR3 nucleotides are TGTGCCAGCAGTCTTGGACAGGGCCTCAGCACTGAAGCTTTCTTT.